This TCR beta chain is drawn from a study of blood T cell repertoires in COVID-19. Produced via immunoSEQ multiplex PCR; TCRdb's table is partial and in-frame only. This table holds tens of thousands of clones, approximately 89% found once. This clone showed up just a few times. Germline lookup yields CDR1 LNHNV and CDR2 YYDKDF (reference sequence). The CDR3 is 14 residues long. V was pared by 3 bases and J by 6 bases, with 14 bases between. This TCR came from a man aged 45-65 years with acute or convalescent COVID-19. The rearrangement joins TRBV15 to TRBJ1-1, with D possibly matching TRBD1 (6 bases). Sequencing used peripheral blood. DNA for the CDR3: TGTGCCACCAGCAGGTCAGGGGTCTACGCTGAAGCTTTCTTT. It codes for CATSRSGVYAEAFF.